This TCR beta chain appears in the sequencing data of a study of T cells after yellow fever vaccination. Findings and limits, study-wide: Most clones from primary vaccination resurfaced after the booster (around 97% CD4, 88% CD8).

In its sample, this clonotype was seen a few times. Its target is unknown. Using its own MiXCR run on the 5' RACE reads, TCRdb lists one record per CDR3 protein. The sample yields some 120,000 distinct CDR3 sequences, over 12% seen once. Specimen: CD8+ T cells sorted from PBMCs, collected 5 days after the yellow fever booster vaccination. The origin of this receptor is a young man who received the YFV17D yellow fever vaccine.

The CDR3 spells CASSYSTEQYF. The DNA of the CDR3 is TGTGCCAGCAGTTACTCTACCGAGCAGTACTTC. This sequence joins TRBV6-5 and TRBJ2-7; D is undetermined. The CDR3 is made up of 11 amino acids. V was shortened by 0 bases and J by 6 bases, with 3 bases between the two germline ends. The germline V gene has CDR1 MNHEY and CDR2 SVGAGI.